This T cell receptor (beta chain) was sequenced during a study of blood T cell repertoires in COVID-19. Study information: Samples of COVID-19 (acute and convalescent) were obtained from the United States, Italy and Spain. Nucleic acid was either cDNA or gDNA, and it came from T cells, B-cell-depleted T cells, or PBMCs.

The protocol was immunoSEQ multiplex PCR, while the TCRdb copy is restricted to in-frame clones and leaves out a portion. The sample lists 140,000 or so clones, almost 80% occurring once. Germline V CDR1 and CDR2: SGHTA, FQGTGA. V was shortened by 0 bases and J by 12 bases, with 12 bases between the two germline ends. CDR3 size: 13 residues. The source of this sequence is a man aged 45-65 years with active or convalescent COVID-19. The rearrangement links TRBV7-3 to TRBJ2-1; tentatively, D is TRBD2 (5 bases). The source material was peripheral blood. CDR3 bases: TGTGCCAGCAGCTTAACGCTGTCCGAGGGGCAGTTCTTC. This translates into CASSLTLSEGQFF.